This T cell receptor (beta chain) was sequenced during a study of identical twins. Findings and caveats of the study: Modelling approaches yielded underestimates of out-of-frame TCR alpha sharing between monozygotic twins.

V was clipped by 4 bases and J by 5 bases, with 20 bases between them. In germline, CDR1 is SEHNR, CDR2 FQNEAQ (reference sequence). The CDR3 spans 16 residues. Healthy Caucasians provided all donations. Details on this clonotype: The antigen remains undetermined.

In TCRdb, the 5' RACE reads were re-called with MiXCR into one record per CDR3 protein. The sample carries about 200,000 distinct CDR3 sequences, around a tenth recorded once. Sequencing was carried out using memory (CD45RO+) T cells sorted from blood. This sequence joins TRBV7-9 and TRBJ2-5; D is possibly TRBD2 (6 bases). The sequence was collected from a woman aged 18-29 years in good health. The CDR3 nucleotides are TGTGCCAGCAGCTCCAAGGAGCGGGCCCAAAGGGAGACCCAGTACTTC. Residues: CASSSKERAQRETQYF. Full variable domain (outside the CDR3, taken from reference TRBV7-9 and TRBJ2-5): DTGVSQNPRHKITKRGQNVTFRCDPISEHNRLYWYRQTLGQGPEFLTYFQNEAQLEKSRLLSDRFSAERPKGSFSTLEIQRTEQGDSAMYLCASSSKERAQRETQYFGPGTRLLVL.